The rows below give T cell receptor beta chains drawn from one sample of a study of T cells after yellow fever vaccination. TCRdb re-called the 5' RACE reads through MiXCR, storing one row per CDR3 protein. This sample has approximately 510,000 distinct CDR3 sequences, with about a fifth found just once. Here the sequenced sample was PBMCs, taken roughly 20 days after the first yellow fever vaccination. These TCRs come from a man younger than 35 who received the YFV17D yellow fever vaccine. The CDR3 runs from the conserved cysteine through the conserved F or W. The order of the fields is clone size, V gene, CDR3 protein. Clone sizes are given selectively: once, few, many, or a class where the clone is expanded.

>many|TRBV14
CASSVTGGGEQYF
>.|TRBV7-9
CASSLIPARVEEQYF
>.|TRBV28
CASSYQKGAGEKLFF
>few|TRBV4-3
CASSQEFFTGSSYEQYF
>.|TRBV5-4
CASSLSQTGGNTIYF
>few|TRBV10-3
CAISESQVGEQYF
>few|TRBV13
CASSGTGADGYTF
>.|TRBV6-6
CASWVGTAYTEAFF
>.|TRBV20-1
CSAHTSGVYNEQFF
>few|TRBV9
CASSVRGSYNSPLHF
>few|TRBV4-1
CASSQGVWAGAFF
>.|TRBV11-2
CASSYGQKETQYF
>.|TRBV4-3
CASSEFGGQDEAYTIYF
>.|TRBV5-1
CASSSSKGREFPWADTQYF
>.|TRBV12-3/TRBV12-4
CASIPLHTGELFF
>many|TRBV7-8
CASSSLGYGYTF
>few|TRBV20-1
CSAPDRHYGYTF
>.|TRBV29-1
CSVVDRAFSYEQYF
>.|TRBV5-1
CASSFYRDIESYGYTF
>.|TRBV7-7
CASSLGGTREETQYF
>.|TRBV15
CATSRDPGQGHQETQYF
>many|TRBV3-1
CASSPSEGANEQFF
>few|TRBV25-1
CASSDPDWGNEKLFF
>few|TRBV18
CASSPGAGKNNEQFF
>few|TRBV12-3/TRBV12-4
CASTIMGGGAGQFF
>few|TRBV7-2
CASSWDSPRQFF
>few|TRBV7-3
CASSQRTGEDTQYF
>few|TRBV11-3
CASSSQNNNEQFF
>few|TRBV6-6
CASSHSLVDTQYF
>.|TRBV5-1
CASSLEGRAGNQPQHF
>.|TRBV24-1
CATSDFRSQYF
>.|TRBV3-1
CASSPQGHNEKLFF
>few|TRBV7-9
CASSAIAGVYGEQFF
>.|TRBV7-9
CASTANPPEAFF
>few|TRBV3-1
CASSPLGGRSNQPQHF
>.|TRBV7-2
CASSLTGVSSYEQYF
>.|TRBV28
CASSLLTSGNQETQYF
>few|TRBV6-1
CASSETAGGPETQYF
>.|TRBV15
CATSRGENTQAFF
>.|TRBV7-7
CASSLGVNEKLFF
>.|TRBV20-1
CSASTSGGHGELFF
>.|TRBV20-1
CSARTRAGSYNEQFF
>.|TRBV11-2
CASTNRITETQYF
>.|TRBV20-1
CSARSPLSVRGWGYTF
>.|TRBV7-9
CASSFTGGETEAFF
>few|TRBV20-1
CSASLGAGNQPQHF
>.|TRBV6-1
CASAAGALLPPTFYEQYF
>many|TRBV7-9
CASSSQGANTGELFF
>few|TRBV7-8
CASSIDRLNTGELFF
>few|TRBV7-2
CASSLARTVTGGEQYF
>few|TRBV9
CASSAGDRAYNEQFF
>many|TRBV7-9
CASSPSGGQGTEAFF
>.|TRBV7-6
CASSLRAGAAGGDNSPLHF
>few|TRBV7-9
CASSLDSRPTYEQYF
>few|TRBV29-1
CSVEPGQGGAYGYTF
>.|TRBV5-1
CATRQGPQETQYF
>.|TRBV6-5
CASRESTGTLHF
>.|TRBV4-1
CASSRSLSSGNTIYF